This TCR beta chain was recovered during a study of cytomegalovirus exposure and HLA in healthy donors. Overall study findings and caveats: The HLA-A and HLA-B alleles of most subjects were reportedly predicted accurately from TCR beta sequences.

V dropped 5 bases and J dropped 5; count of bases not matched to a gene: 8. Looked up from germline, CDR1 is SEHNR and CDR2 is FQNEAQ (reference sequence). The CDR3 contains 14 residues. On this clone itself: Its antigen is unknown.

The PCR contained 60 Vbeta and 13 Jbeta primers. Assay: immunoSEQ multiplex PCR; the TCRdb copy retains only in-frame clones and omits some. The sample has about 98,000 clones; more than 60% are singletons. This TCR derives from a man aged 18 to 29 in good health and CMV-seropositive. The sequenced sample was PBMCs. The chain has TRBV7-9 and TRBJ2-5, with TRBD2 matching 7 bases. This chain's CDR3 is CASSLQGLKETQYF. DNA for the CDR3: TGTGCCAGCAGCCTCCAGGGACTAAAGGAGACCCAGTACTTC.